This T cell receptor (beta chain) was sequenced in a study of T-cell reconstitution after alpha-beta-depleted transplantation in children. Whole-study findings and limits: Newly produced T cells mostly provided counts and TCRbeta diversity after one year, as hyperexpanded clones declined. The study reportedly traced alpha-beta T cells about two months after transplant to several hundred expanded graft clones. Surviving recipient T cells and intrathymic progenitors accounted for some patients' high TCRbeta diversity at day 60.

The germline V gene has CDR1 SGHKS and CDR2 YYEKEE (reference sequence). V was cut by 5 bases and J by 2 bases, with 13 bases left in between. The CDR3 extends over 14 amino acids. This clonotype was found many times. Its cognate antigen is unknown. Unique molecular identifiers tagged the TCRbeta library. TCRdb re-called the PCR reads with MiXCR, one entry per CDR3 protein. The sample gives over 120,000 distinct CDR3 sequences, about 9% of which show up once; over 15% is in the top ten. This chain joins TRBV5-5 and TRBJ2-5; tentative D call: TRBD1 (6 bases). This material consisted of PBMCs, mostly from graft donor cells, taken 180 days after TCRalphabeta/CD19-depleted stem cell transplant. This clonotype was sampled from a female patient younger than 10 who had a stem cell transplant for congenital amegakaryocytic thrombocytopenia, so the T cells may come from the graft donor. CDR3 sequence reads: CASRYGTQQETQYF. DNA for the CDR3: TGTGCCAGCAGATACGGGACACAGCAAGAGACCCAGTACTTC.